This T cell receptor (beta chain) was profiled in a study of blood T cells in healthy people across ages. Study-wide results and caveats: As naive T cell percentage varied, TCR beta diversity correlated strongly with it.

As regards this clonotype: What it binds is not known. One junction end does not reproduce the germline sequence, and a read error may be involved.

This CDR3 comprises 15 residues. Germline-derived CDR1 and CDR2 are DFQATT and SNEGSKA (reference sequence). Together with a sample-barcoded 5' primer, a J-beta primer mix was included in a second PCR lasting roughly 6 to 12 cycles. Every cDNA was tagged by a template-switch adaptor with 12 random nucleotides. TCRdb re-analysed the 5' RACE reads in MiXCR, keeping a single row per CDR3 protein. The data show about 1,500,000 distinct CDR3 sequences, with 28% seen just once and approximately 7.7% held by the top ten. This sequence originates from a woman aged 25 to 39 in good health. The sequenced material came from blood. The chain carries TRBV20-1 and TRBJ2-3; TRBD1 matches at 10 bases. The CDR3 here is CSAIPGQGIPDMQYF. CDR3 nucleotide sequence: TGCAGTGCTATTCCGGGACAGGGGATTCCGGATATGCAGTATTTT.